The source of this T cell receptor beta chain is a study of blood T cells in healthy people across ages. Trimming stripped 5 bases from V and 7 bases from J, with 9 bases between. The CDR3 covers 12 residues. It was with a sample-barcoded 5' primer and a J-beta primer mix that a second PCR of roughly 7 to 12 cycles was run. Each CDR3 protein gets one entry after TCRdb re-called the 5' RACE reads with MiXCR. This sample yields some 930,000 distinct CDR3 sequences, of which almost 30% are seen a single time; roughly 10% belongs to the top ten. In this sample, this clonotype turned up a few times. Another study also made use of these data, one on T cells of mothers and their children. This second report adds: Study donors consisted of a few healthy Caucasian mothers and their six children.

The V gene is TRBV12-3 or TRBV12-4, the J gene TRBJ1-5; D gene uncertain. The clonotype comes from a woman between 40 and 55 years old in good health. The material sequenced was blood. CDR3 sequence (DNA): TGTGCCAGCAGTGGGCGATCGCAGCCCCAGCATTTT. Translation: CASSGRSQPQHF.